The 28 T cell receptor beta chains below were found in one sample sequenced in a study of regulatory T cells in long-lasting Graves disease. Investigators prepared the TCR beta libraries by applying iRepertoire HTBI primers and Arm-PCR of CDR3 regions. TCRdb reprocessed the multiplex PCR reads via MiXCR and lists one record per CDR3 protein. The sample records about 620,000 distinct CDR3 sequences, approximately 15% being singletons. The sample's time point: newly diagnosed GD, antithyroid drugs for less than 3 months. With RNA extracted from PBMCs as input, the TCR library was made. This sample also belongs to another study, concerning T cells in Graves' hyperthyroidism and ophthalmopathy.

Sequences were derived from peripheral blood mononuclear cells (PBMCs), sampled at new diagnosis, from a patient treated with antithyroid drugs. These TCRs come from a woman in her twenties or thirties with Graves disease.

This clonotype was detected once. The V gene is TRBV3-1, the J gene TRBJ2-3; TRBD2 matches at 9 bases. Unmatched junction bases numbered 10, after V lost 2 bases and J lost 1 base. The germline V gene has CDR1 LGHDT and CDR2 YNNKEL (reference sequence). There are 18 residues in the CDR3. The CDR3 sequence: CASSQLAGLDFRTDTQYF. Here the CDR3 DNA reads TGTGCCAGCAGCCAACTAGCGGGACTAGACTTCCGCACAGATACGCAGTATTTT.

The V and J genes are TRBV7-3 and TRBJ1-6; no clear D. CDR3 length: 15 amino acids. Trimming stripped 5 bases from V and 0 bases from J, with 8 bases between. CDR1 SGHTA and CDR2 FQGTGA come from the germline V gene. CDR3 sequence: CASSLISSYNSPLHF. In DNA form, the CDR3 reads TGTGCCAGCAGCCTCATAAGCTCCTATAATTCACCCCTCCACTTT.

About this clonotype: A much bigger clone sits one base away, suggesting this may be a read error. The chain couples TRBV6-2 or TRBV6-3 to TRBJ2-3; no reliable D call. Trimming shortened V by 8 bases and J by 0 bases, and 12 bases separated the two germline ends. The CDR3 runs 14 residues. The germline V gene has CDR1 MNHEY and CDR2 SVGEGT. DNA for the CDR3: TGTGCCAGCGGACGGACGGCTAGCACAGATACGCAGTATTTT. Encoded protein: CASGRTASTDTQYF.

On this clonotype: A much larger clone is a single base away; this may be a read error. The chain combines TRBV6-2 or TRBV6-3 with TRBJ2-7; D gene uncertain. The ends were cut back, 5 bases at V and 5 bases at J, with 10 bases in the middle. CDR1 MNHEY and CDR2 SVGEGT come from the germline V gene. CDR3 size: 12 residues. The CDR3 sequence: CASSDKTHEQYF. The CDR3 DNA follows: TGTGCCAGCAGTGACAAAACCCACGAGCAGTACTTC.

This clonotype was detected many times. V and J are TRBV2 and TRBJ2-1, with TRBD2 identical over 7 bases. The CDR3 extends over 13 amino acids. From germline, CDR1 is SNHLY and CDR2 FYNNEI. Trimming removed 8 bases from V and 3 bases from J; junction bases left unmatched: 4. The CDR3 bases are TGTGCCAGCGTCCGGGACTACTACAATGAGCAGTTCTTC. Translated, it gives CASVRDYYNEQFF.

This clonotype was found many times. The V and J genes are TRBV12-3 or TRBV12-4 and TRBJ2-7; D remains unclear. V shed 4 bases and J shed 2 bases, with 9 bases lying between them. CDR3 length equals 13 residues. The DNA of the CDR3 is TGTGCCAGCAGTTATGGGGAAACCTACGAGCAGTACTTC. It codes for CASSYGETYEQYF.

This clonotype was counted many times. The chain recombines TRBV6-1 with TRBJ1-2; 10 bases line up with TRBD1. The CDR3 sequence is 16 residues long. CDR1 and CDR2 (germline): MNHNS, SASEGT. V trimming: 5 bases; J trimming: 0 bases; junction bases outside the gene matches: 6. The CDR3: CASSPDRGFTNYGYTF. CDR3 coding DNA: TGTGCCAGCAGTCCGGACAGGGGGTTCACTAACTATGGCTACACCTTC.

The genes are TRBV3-1 and TRBJ1-2; D unresolved. The V gene lost 0 bases and the J gene lost 4 bases, with 9 bases spanning the gap. Germline CDR1 is LGHDT and CDR2 is YNNKEL (reference sequence). The CDR3 is 14 residues long. CDR3 sequence (DNA): TGTGCCAGCAGCCAAGAAGAGGGTGGCTATGGCTACACCTTC. It yields the protein CASSQEEGGYGYTF.

This clonotype has at least ten counts. The chain combines TRBV12-3 or TRBV12-4 with TRBJ2-1, with TRBD2 matching 11 bases. The CDR3 length is 16 residues. The V and J ends lost 5 bases and 8 bases, in that order; junction bases with no gene match: 11. CDR3 loop: CASSPRLAGKAYEQFF. CDR3 bases: TGTGCCAGCAGTCCCAGACTAGCGGGAAAAGCCTATGAGCAGTTCTTC.

This sequence joins TRBV6-4 and TRBJ2-5, with a possible D match to TRBD2 (5 bases). The V and J ends lost 5 bases and 7 bases respectively, with 14 bases between them. Germline CDR1 reads MRHNA; CDR2 reads SNTAGT. The CDR3 runs 13 residues. CDR3 sequence: CASSSDDRGTQYF. CDR3 DNA sequence: TGTGCCAGCAGTTCCGATGACCGGGGGACCCAGTACTTC.

The sample holds many counts of this clonotype. For the CDR3, the DNA is TGTGCCAGCAGTACTAGTACAGGGACCGGGGAGCTGTTTTTT. Its translation: CASSTSTGTGELFF. The J gene is TRBJ2-2, the V gene TRBV2, with D perhaps TRBD1 (6 bases). Per germline, CDR1 SNHLY and CDR2 FYNNEI. The CDR3 extends over 14 amino acids. V lost 5 bases and J 5 bases, leaving 12 bases between the germline ends. The whole variable domain, filled in from reference TRBV2 and TRBJ2-2, reads EPEVTQTPSHQVTQMGQEVILRCVPISNHLYFYWYRQILGQKVEFLVSFYNNEISEKSEIFDDQFSVERPDGSNFTLKIRSTKLEDSAMYFCASSTSTGTGELFFGEGSRLTVL.

In its sample, this clonotype was seen many times. The CDR3 nucleotides are TGCAGCGGCCGACAGGGCGAGAACACTGAAGCTTTCTTT. It codes for CSGRQGENTEAFF. The chain recombines TRBV29-1 with TRBJ1-1; 7 bases align to TRBD1. This CDR3 has 13 residues. Unmatched junction bases numbered 6, after V lost 7 bases and J lost 1 base. CDR1 is SQVTM, CDR2 ANQGSEA, per germline.

V gene TRBV15 combines with J gene TRBJ2-7; 7 bases map to TRBD1. This CDR3 contains 15 residues. Unmatched junction bases numbered 5, after V lost 0 bases and J lost 3 bases. The germline V gene encodes CDR1 LNHNV and CDR2 YYDKDF (reference sequence). CDR3 coding DNA: TGTGCCACCAGCAGAGAGACAGGGACCGGCTACGAGCAGTACTTC. Amino acid sequence: CATSRETGTGYEQYF.

The genes are TRBV19 and TRBJ2-5; perhaps TRBD2 as D (6 bases). The germline V gene has CDR1 LNHDA and CDR2 SQIVND (reference sequence). Trimming took 6 bases from V and 4 from J, leaving 18 bases between them. This CDR3 contains 15 residues. Written as DNA, the CDR3 is TGTGCCAGTAGGCCTACTAGCAACGGAGCAGAGACCCAGTACTTC. Translated: CASRPTSNGAETQYF.

This clonotype showed up many times. The chain has TRBV15 and TRBJ1-4, with D hard to call. CDR3 length equals 14 residues. The V gene lost 0 bases and the J gene lost 5 bases, with 7 bases spanning the gap. Germline-derived CDR1 and CDR2 are LNHNV and YYDKDF (reference sequence). CDR3 amino acids: CATSRDRSNEKLFF. CDR3 DNA sequence: TGTGCCACCAGCAGAGATAGGTCCAATGAAAAACTGTTTTTT.

The sample holds a few counts of this clonotype. V gene TRBV27 combines with J gene TRBJ2-7, with TRBD1 as a possible D gene (6 bases). CDR3 length: 15 residues. V was cut by 6 bases and J by 1 base, with 16 bases left in between. Germline V gene sequence: CDR1 MNHEY, CDR2 SMNVEV (reference sequence). Here the CDR3 DNA reads TGTGCCAGCAGCCTTACCAGGGGCCCTTCCTACGAGCAGTACTTC. Translated: CASSLTRGPSYEQYF.

This clonotype was observed many times. The V gene is TRBV7-8, the J gene TRBJ2-3; D is unclear. Trimming removed 7 bases from V and 4 bases from J, with 21 bases in between. The CDR3 spans 16 residues. Germline assignment: CDR1 SGHVS and CDR2 FQNEAQ. CDR3 sequence reads: CASTPLRRMKADTQYF. The CDR3 nucleotides are TGTGCCAGCACCCCGCTGCGGCGGATGAAGGCAGATACGCAGTATTTT.

This clonotype was found many times. This chain links TRBV20-1 with TRBJ2-3; no clear D. Trimming left V 6 bases short and J 1 base short, with 20 bases between. CDR1 is DFQATT and CDR2 is SNEGSKA in the germline V gene (reference sequence). CDR3 length equals 16 residues. The CDR3 here is CSANWPYQEGTDTQYF. The CDR3 DNA reads as TGCAGTGCAAACTGGCCATACCAGGAAGGCACAGATACGCAGTATTTT.

The table lists this clonotype with a few counts. The germline gene is not matched at one end of the junction; a read error may be the cause. The chain carries TRBV5-4 and TRBJ1-1, with D unresolved. This CDR3 spans 13 amino acids. Germline CDR1 and CDR2: SGHNT and YYREEE (reference sequence). The CDR3 nucleotides are TGTGCCACCAGCGTGGTTCTCGACACTGAAGCTTTCTTT. Its protein is CATSVVLDTEAFF. Looking up the rest from reference TRBV5-4 and TRBJ1-1 gives the full variable domain: ETGVTQSPTHLIKTRGQQVTLRCSSQSGHNTVSWYQQALGQGPQFIFQYYREEENGRGNFPPRFSGLQFPNYSSELNVNALELDDSALYLCATSVVLDTEAFFGQGTRLTVV.

Many counts were recorded for this clonotype. V and J are TRBV11-1 and TRBJ1-1; D gene unclear. V gave up 6 bases and J gave up 2 bases, with 10 bases separating them. CDR3 length: 13 amino acids. CDR1 and CDR2 from the germline V gene are SGHAT and FQDESV (reference sequence). CDR3 DNA: TGTGCCAGCAGTTTGAATAGAAACACTGAAGCTTTCTTT. Amino acids: CASSLNRNTEAFF.

This clonotype was recorded at least ten times. This chain connects TRBV11-2 to TRBJ2-3, with no clear D. The CDR3 extends over 14 amino acids. V dropped 7 bases and J dropped 2 bases, with 13 bases sitting between them. Per germline, CDR1 SGHAT and CDR2 FQNNGV. This chain's CDR3 is CASNQLLHTDTQYF. The CDR3 coding sequence is TGTGCCAGCAATCAGTTACTACACACAGATACGCAGTATTTT.

With respect to this clonotype: A read error is possible here, since a much larger clone lies one base away. The chain recombines TRBV6-1 with TRBJ1-4; D gene unclear. Germline values: CDR1 MNHNS, CDR2 SASEGT. This CDR3 has 12 amino acids. CDR3 protein: CGSSPPFGELFF. The CDR3 DNA sequence: TGTGGCAGCAGTCCCCCATTTGGGGAACTGTTTTTT.

The J gene is TRBJ2-5, the V gene TRBV3-1; TRBD2 is a possible D gene (6 bases). The germline CDR1 and CDR2 sequences are LGHDT and YNNKEL (reference sequence). Deletions cut 1 base from V and 2 bases from J, with 20 bases between. The CDR3 covers 18 residues. CDR3 sequence reads: CASSQGGRRIGGQETQYF. CDR3 nucleotide sequence: TGTGCCAGCAGCCAAGGGGGGAGGAGGATAGGTGGACAAGAGACCCAGTACTTC.

CDR3 protein: CASSQEYRGNTDTQYF. The CDR3 nucleotides are TGTGCCAGCAGCCAAGAGTACAGGGGTAACACAGATACGCAGTATTTT. The V call is TRBV12-3 or TRBV12-4, the J call TRBJ2-3, with 7 bases lining up with TRBD1. Trimming took 6 bases from V and 2 from J; bases not matched to a gene: 11. The CDR3 sequence is 16 residues long.

The chain combines TRBV7-9 with TRBJ1-1; tentatively, D is TRBD1 (6 bases). CDR3 length equals 15 residues. Trimming removed 6 bases at V and 5 bases at J, with 19 bases between. The germline V gene encodes CDR1 SEHNR and CDR2 FQNEAQ (reference sequence). The CDR3 DNA is TGTGCCAGCAGTCACATAAGGACAGTTTGGACTGAAGCTTTCTTT. Its protein is CASSHIRTVWTEAFF.

This clonotype was detected only a few times. This sequence joins TRBV7-2 and TRBJ2-7; TRBD2 agrees at 11 bases. The germline V gene has CDR1 SGHTA and CDR2 FQGNSA. Unmatched junction bases numbered 12, after V lost 5 bases and J lost 0 bases. The CDR3 loop spans 18 amino acids. CDR3 sequence (DNA): TGTGCCAGCAGCCCCATTATGGGGACTAGCGGCGTCTCCTACGAGCAGTACTTC. Its protein product is CASSPIMGTSGVSYEQYF. Full variable domain (rest looked up from reference TRBV7-2 and TRBJ2-7): GAGVSQSPSNKVTEKGKDVELRCDPISGHTALYWYRQSLGQGLEFLIYFQGNSAPDKSGLPSDRFSAERTGGSVSTLTIQRTQQEDSAVYLCASSPIMGTSGVSYEQYFGPGTRLTVT.

The chain joins TRBV20-1 to TRBJ2-7; perhaps TRBD1 as D (6 bases). The CDR3 is 13 amino acids. Germline values: CDR1 DFQATT, CDR2 SNEGSKA (reference sequence). V lost 4 bases and J lost 0, with 10 bases in between. The chain's CDR3 is CSATRDTSYEQYF. The CDR3 region has the DNA TGCAGTGCTACCCGGGACACCTCCTACGAGCAGTACTTC.

The J gene is TRBJ2-5, the V gene TRBV11-2, with 8 bases matching TRBD1. V lost 8 bases to trimming and J lost 5 bases; unmatched junction nucleotides: 7. This CDR3 is built from 13 residues. The germline V gene encodes CDR1 SGHAT and CDR2 FQNNGV. The CDR3 reads CASSPGQAETQYF. The CDR3 DNA is TGTGCCAGCTCACCGGGACAGGCGGAGACCCAGTACTTC.